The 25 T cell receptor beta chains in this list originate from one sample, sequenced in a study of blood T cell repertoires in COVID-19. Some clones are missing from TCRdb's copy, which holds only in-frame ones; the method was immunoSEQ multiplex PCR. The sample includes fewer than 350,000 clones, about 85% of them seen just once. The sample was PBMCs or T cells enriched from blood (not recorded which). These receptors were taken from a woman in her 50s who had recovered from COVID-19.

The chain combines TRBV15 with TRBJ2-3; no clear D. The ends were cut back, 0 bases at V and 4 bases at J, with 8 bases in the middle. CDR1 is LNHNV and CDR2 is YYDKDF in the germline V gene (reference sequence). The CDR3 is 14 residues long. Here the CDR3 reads CATSRDLGADTQYF. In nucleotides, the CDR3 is TGTGCCACCAGCAGAGATCTAGGCGCAGATACGCAGTATTTT.

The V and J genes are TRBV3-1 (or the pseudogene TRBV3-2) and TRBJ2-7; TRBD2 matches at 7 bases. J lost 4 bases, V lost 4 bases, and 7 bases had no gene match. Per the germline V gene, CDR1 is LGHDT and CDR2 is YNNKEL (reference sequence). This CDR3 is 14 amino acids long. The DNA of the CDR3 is TGTGCCAGCAGCCTTACGACTAGCAGGTACGAGCAGTACTTC. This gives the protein CASSLTTSRYEQYF.

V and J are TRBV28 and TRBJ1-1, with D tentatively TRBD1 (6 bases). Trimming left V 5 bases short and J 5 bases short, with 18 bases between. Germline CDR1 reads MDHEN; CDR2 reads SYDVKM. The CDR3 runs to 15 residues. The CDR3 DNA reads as TGTGCCAGCAGTCCCCAGTCCGCGGGGGCGACTGAAGCTTTCTTT. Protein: CASSPQSAGATEAFF.

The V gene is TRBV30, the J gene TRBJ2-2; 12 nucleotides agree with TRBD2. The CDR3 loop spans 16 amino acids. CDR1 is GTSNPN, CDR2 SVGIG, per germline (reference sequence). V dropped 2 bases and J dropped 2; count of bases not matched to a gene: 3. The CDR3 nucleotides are TGTGCCTGGAGTTACGGACTAGCGGGAAACACCGGGGAGCTGTTTTTT. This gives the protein CAWSYGLAGNTGELFF.

The CDR3: CASSYTRTQETQYF. The CDR3, as DNA: TGCGCCAGCAGCTATACGAGGACACAAGAGACCCAGTACTTC. This rearrangement joins TRBV5-1 to TRBJ2-5; D perhaps matches TRBD1 (5 bases). Trimming took off 3 bases at V and 2 bases at J, with 11 bases between the two ends. The CDR3 loop spans 14 amino acids. Germline V CDR1 and CDR2: SGHRS, YFSETQ.

The CDR3 DNA is TGTGCCAGTATAGGGGACAGGGGTTACTCTGGGGCCAACGTCCTGACTTTC. Translating it yields CASIGDRGYSGANVLTF. This chain links TRBV19 with TRBJ2-6; 10 bases are shared with TRBD1. Germline CDR1 is LNHDA and CDR2 is SQIVND (reference sequence). The V and J ends lost 7 bases and 0 bases, in that order; junction bases with no gene match: 6. The CDR3 spans 17 residues.

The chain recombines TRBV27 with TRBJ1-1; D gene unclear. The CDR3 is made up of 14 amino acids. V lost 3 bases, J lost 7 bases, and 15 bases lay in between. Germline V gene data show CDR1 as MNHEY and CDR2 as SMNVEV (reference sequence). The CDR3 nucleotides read TGTGCCAGCAGTTTGTCGGGTTCCCTGGATGAAGCTTTCTTT. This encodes CASSLSGSLDEAFF.

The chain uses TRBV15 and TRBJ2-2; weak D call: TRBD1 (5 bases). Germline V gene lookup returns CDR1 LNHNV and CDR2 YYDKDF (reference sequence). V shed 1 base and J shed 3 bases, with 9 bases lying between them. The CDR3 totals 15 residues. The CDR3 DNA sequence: TGTGCCACCAGCAGAGCAGCAGGGTACACCGGGGAGCTGTTTTTT. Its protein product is CATSRAAGYTGELFF. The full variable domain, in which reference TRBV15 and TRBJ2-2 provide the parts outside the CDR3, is DAMVIQNPRYQVTQFGKPVTLSCSQTLNHNVMYWYQQKSSQAPKLLFHYYDKDFNNEADTPDNFQSRRPNTSFCFLDIRSPGLGDTAMYLCATSRAAGYTGELFFGEGSRLTVL.

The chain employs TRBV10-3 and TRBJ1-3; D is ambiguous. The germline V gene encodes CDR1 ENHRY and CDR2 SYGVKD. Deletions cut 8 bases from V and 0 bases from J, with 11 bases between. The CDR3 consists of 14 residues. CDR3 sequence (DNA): TGTGCCATCTTAGCGACCAACTCTGGAAACACCATATATTTT. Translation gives CAILATNSGNTIYF.

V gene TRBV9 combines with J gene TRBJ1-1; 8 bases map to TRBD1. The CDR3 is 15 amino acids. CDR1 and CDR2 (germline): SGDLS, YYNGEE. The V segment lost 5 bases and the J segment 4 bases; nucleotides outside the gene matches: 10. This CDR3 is CASSFSGGAGTEAFF. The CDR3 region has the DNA TGTGCCAGCAGTTTTTCAGGGGGCGCGGGCACTGAAGCTTTCTTT.

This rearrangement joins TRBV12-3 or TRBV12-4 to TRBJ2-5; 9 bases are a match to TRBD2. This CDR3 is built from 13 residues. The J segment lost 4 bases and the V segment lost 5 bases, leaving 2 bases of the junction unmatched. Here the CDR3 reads CASSGAGGETQYF. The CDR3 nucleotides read TGTGCCAGCAGTGGAGCGGGAGGAGAGACCCAGTACTTC.

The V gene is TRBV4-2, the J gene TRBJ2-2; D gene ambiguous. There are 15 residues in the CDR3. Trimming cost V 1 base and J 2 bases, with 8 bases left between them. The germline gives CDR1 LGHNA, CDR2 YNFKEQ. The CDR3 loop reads CASSQGQTNTGELFF. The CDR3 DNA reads TGTGCCAGCAGCCAAGGGCAGACTAACACCGGGGAGCTGTTTTTT.

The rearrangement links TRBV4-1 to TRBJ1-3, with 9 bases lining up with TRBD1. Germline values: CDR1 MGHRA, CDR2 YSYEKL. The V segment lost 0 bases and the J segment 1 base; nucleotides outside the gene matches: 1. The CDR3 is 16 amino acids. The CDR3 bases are TGCGCCAGCAGCCAAGAAGGGACAGGGTCTGGAAACACCATATATTTT. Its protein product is CASSQEGTGSGNTIYF.

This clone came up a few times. The CDR3 nucleotides read TGTGCCAGCAGCCTTTCTAGCGGGCCGGTCTACGAGCAGTACTTC. Translating gives CASSLSSGPVYEQYF. The gene calls are TRBV3-1 (or the pseudogene TRBV3-2) and TRBJ2-7; 8 bases map to TRBD2. This CDR3 spans 15 amino acids. Looked up from germline, CDR1 is LGHDT and CDR2 is YNNKEL (reference sequence). V lost 4 bases to trimming and J lost 3 bases; unmatched junction nucleotides: 8.

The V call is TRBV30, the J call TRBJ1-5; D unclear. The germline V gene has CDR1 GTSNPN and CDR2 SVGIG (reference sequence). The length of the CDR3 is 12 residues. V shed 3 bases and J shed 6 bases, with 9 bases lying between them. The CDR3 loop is CAWRKEGQPQHF. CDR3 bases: TGTGCCTGGAGAAAAGAGGGTCAGCCCCAGCATTTT.

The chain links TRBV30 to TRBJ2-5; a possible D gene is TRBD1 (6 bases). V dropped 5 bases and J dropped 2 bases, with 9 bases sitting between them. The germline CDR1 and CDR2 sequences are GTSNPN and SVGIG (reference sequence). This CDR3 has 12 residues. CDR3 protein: CAWVDRQETQYF. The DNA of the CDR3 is TGTGCCTGGGTTGACAGGCAAGAGACCCAGTACTTC.

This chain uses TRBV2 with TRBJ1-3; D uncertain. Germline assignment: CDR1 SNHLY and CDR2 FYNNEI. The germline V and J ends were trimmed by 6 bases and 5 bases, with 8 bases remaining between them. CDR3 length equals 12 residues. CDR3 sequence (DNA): TGTGCCAGCAGAGGAGGTAGAAACACCATATATTTT. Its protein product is CASRGGRNTIYF.

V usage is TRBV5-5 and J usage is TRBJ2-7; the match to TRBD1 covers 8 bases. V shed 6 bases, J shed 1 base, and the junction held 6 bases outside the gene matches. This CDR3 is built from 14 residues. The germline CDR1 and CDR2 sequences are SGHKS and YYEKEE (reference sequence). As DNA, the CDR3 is TGTGCCAGCACCGACAGGGGAACTTCCTACGAGCAGTACTTC. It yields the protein CASTDRGTSYEQYF.

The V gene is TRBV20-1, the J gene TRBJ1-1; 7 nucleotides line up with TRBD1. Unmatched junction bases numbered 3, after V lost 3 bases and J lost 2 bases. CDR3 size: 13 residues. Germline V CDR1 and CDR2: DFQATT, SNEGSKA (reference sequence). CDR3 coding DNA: TGCAGTGCTAGTCGGGACAGTAACACTGAAGCTTTCTTT. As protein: CSASRDSNTEAFF.

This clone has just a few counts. This CDR3 reads CASSLNHRGQPQHF. In DNA form, the CDR3 reads TGTGCCAGCAGCTTAAATCACCGGGGTCAGCCCCAGCATTTT. The J gene is TRBJ1-5, the V gene TRBV7-9; D call uncertain. This CDR3 has 14 residues. The germline CDR1 and CDR2 sequences are SEHNR and FQNEAQ (reference sequence). Trimming took 2 bases from V and 6 from J, leaving 11 bases between them.

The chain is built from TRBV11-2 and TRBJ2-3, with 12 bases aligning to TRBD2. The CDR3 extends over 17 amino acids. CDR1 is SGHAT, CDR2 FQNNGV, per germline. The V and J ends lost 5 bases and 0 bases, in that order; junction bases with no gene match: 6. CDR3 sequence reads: CASSPEGLAGSTDTQYF. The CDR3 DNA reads TGTGCCAGCAGCCCTGAGGGACTAGCGGGTAGCACAGATACGCAGTATTTT.

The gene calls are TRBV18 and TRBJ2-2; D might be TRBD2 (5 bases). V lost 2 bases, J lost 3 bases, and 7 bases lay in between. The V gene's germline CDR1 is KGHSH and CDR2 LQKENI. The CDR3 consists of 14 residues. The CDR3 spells CASSPSGYTGELFF. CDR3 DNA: TGTGCCAGCTCACCATCGGGGTACACCGGGGAGCTGTTTTTT. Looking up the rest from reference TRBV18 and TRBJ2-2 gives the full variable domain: NAGVMQNPRHLVRRRGQEARLRCSPMKGHSHVYWYRQLPEEGLKFMVYLQKENIIDESGMPKERFSAEFPKEGPSILRIQQVVRGDSAAYFCASSPSGYTGELFFGEGSRLTVL.

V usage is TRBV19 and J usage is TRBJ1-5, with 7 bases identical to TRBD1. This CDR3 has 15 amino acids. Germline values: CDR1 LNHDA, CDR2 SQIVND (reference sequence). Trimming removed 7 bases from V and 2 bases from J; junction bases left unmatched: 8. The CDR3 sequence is CASTQGEWGNQPQHF. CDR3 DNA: TGTGCCAGTACCCAGGGGGAATGGGGCAATCAGCCCCAGCATTTT.

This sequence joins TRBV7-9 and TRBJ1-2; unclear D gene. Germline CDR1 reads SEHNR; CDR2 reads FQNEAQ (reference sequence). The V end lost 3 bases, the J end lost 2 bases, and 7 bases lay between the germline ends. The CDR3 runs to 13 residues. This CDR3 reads CASSLEGNYGYTF. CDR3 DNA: TGTGCCAGCAGCTTGGAGGGAAACTATGGCTACACCTTC.

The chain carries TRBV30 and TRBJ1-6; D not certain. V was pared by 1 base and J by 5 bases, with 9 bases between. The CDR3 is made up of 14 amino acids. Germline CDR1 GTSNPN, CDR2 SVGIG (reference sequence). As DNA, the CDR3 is TGTGCCTGGAGTGGGGTCAGGAATAATTCACCCCTCCACTTT. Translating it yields CAWSGVRNNSPLHF.